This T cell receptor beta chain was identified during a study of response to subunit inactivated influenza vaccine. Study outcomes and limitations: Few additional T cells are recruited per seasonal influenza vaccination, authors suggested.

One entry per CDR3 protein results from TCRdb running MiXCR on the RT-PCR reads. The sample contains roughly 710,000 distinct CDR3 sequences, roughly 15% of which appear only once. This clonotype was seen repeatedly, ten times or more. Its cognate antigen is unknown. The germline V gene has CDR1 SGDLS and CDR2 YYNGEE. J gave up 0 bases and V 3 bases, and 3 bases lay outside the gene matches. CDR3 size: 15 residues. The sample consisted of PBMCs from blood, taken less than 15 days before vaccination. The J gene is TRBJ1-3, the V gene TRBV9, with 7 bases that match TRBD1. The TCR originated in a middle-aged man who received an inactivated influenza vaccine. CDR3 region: CASSGQGSSGNTIYF. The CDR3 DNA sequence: TGTGCCAGCAGCGGACAGGGAAGCTCTGGAAACACCATATATTTT.